This is a list of T cell receptor delta chains from one sample in a study of Vδ1+ human thymocytes. TCRdb reprocessed the multiplex PCR reads through CATT. The top ten hold 0.85% to 1% of the sample, which has about 25,000 delta-chain clones, nearly 7.5% seen once. The specimen was Vdelta1+ gamma-delta thymocytes from the thymus. These receptors all come from a girl in the first two years of life who had congenital heart surgery. Each CDR3 is given with its conserved first and last residue. D genes are given only for firm matches. The size of a clone is reported for some rows only, either as once, few or many, or as a class for expanded clones.

v_gene: TRDV1; j_gene: TRDJ1; abundance: few; d_gene: TRDD3; CDR3aa: CALGPLRLTGGSYKLIF; CDR3nt: TGTGCTCTTGGGCCACTTCGGCTGACTGGGGGATCTTATAAACTCATCTTT
v_gene: TRDV1; j_gene: TRDJ1; abundance: .; d_gene: TRDD3; CDR3aa: CALGGVGDESTDKLIF; CDR3nt: TGTGCTCTGGGTGGGGTGGGGGATGAGAGCACCGATAAACTCATCTTT
v_gene: TRDV1; j_gene: TRDJ1; abundance: few; d_gene: .; CDR3aa: CALGVPAFHGTDKLIF; CDR3nt: TGTGCTCTTGGGGTGCCCGCCTTCCACGGTACGGATAAACTCATCTTT
v_gene: TRDV1; j_gene: TRDJ1; abundance: few; d_gene: TRDD3; CDR3aa: CALGELGIRCGLIF; CDR3nt: TGTGCTCTTGGGGAACTAGGGATACGCTGCGGACTCATCTTT
v_gene: TRDV1; j_gene: TRDJ1; abundance: .; d_gene: .; CDR3aa: CALGAPLPDWAKYTDKLIF; CDR3nt: TGTGCTCTTGGGGCCCCGTTACCCGACTGGGCCAAGTACACCGATAAACTCATCTTT
v_gene: TRDV1; j_gene: TRDJ1; abundance: .; d_gene: TRDD3; CDR3aa: CALGEPYYVPTGGPYTDKLIF; CDR3nt: TGTGCTCTTGGGGAACCTTACTACGTGCCTACTGGGGGACCCTACACCGATAAACTCATCTTT
v_gene: TRDV1; j_gene: TRDJ1; abundance: few; d_gene: .; CDR3aa: CALGAARVGDKLIF; CDR3nt: TGTGCTCTTGGGGCCGCAAGGGTTGGCGATAAACTCATCTTC
v_gene: TRDV1; j_gene: TRDJ1; abundance: few; d_gene: TRDD3; CDR3aa: CALGERGLGDIEFDKLIF; CDR3nt: TGTGCTCTTGGGGAACGAGGACTGGGGGATATAGAGTTCGATAAACTCATCTTT
v_gene: TRDV1; j_gene: TRDJ1; abundance: .; d_gene: .; CDR3aa: CALGDRGGTDKLIF; CDR3nt: TGTGCTCTTGGGGACCGAGGGGGCACCGATAAACTCATCTTT
v_gene: TRDV1; j_gene: TRDJ1; abundance: few; d_gene: TRDD3; CDR3aa: CALGELGALGGWGIKADKLIF; CDR3nt: TGTGCTCTTGGGGAACTTGGCGCCCTCGGAGGCTGGGGGATAAAGGCCGATAAACTCATCTTT
v_gene: TRDV1; j_gene: TRDJ1; abundance: .; d_gene: TRDD3; CDR3aa: CALGPLIYGGIGLTDKLIF; CDR3nt: TGTGCTCTTGGGCCTCTTATTTACGGGGGGATAGGTTTAACCGATAAACTCATCTTT
v_gene: TRDV1; j_gene: TRDJ1; abundance: medium-sized; d_gene: .; CDR3aa: CALGEAFLRGGYIIDDKLIF; CDR3nt: TGTGCTCTTGGGGAAGCCTTCCTACGTGGGGGATACATTATTGACGATAAACTCATCTTT
v_gene: TRDV1; j_gene: TRDJ1; abundance: few; d_gene: .; CDR3aa: CALGEHRGPPYTDKLIF; CDR3nt: TGTGCTCTTGGGGAACATAGGGGTCCGCCGTACACCGATAAACTCATCTTT
v_gene: TRDV1; j_gene: TRDJ2; abundance: .; d_gene: TRDD3; CDR3aa: CALGEGLLDWGFQTAQLFF; CDR3nt: TGTGCTCTTGGGGAAGGCCTTCTTGACTGGGGGTTCCAGACAGCACAACTCTTCTTT
v_gene: TRDV1; j_gene: TRDJ1; abundance: .; d_gene: TRDD3; CDR3aa: CALGKKTGLYWGIEGTDKLIF; CDR3nt: TGTGCTCTTGGGAAGAAGACTGGGCTGTACTGGGGGATAGAGGGTACCGATAAACTCATCTTT
v_gene: TRDV1; j_gene: TRDJ1; abundance: .; d_gene: TRDD3; CDR3aa: CALGETAFLPNWGIVDKLIF; CDR3nt: TGTGCTCTTGGGGAAACGGCCTTCCTTCCAAACTGGGGGATAGTTGATAAACTCATCTTT
v_gene: TRDV1; j_gene: TRDJ1; abundance: .; d_gene: .; CDR3aa: CALGEWVASWRFWGSPSYKLIF; CDR3nt: TGTGCTCTTGGGGAATGGGTGGCTTCCTGGAGATTCTGGGGGTCCCCCTCCTATAAACTCATCTTT
v_gene: TRDV1; j_gene: TRDJ1; abundance: .; d_gene: .; CDR3aa: CALGDLGGTLKLIF; CDR3nt: TGTGCTCTTGGGGATTTAGGGGGGACCTTAAAACTCATCTTT
v_gene: TRDV2; j_gene: TRDJ1; abundance: medium-sized; d_gene: .; CDR3aa: CACDNLELIF; CDR3nt: TGTGCCTGTGACAACCTGGAACTCATCTTT
v_gene: TRDV1; j_gene: TRDJ1; abundance: .; d_gene: .; CDR3aa: CALGERGRHTDKLIF; CDR3nt: TGTGCTCTTGGGGAAAGGGGGAGACACACCGATAAACTCATCTTT
v_gene: TRDV1; j_gene: TRDJ1; abundance: .; d_gene: .; CDR3aa: CALGELVKREASYTDKLIF; CDR3nt: TGTGCTCTTGGGGAACTTGTAAAGAGGGAAGCCTCGTACACCGATAAACTCATCTTT
v_gene: TRDV1; j_gene: TRDJ1; abundance: .; d_gene: TRDD3; CDR3aa: CALGELERETPTGDRGLDKLIF; CDR3nt: TGTGCTCTTGGGGAACTCGAGAGGGAAACCCCCACTGGGGATAGAGGGTTGGATAAACTCATCTTT
v_gene: TRDV1; j_gene: TRDJ1; abundance: few; d_gene: TRDD3; CDR3aa: CALGDYYWGIRNTDKLIF; CDR3nt: TGTGCTCTTGGGGATTACTACTGGGGGATACGGAACACCGATAAACTCATCTTT
v_gene: TRDV1; j_gene: TRDJ1; abundance: few; d_gene: .; CDR3aa: CALGEQATSAGCLQLCTDKLIF; CDR3nt: TGTGCTCTTGGGGAACAGGCGACCTCCGCGGGTTGTCTCCAGCTCTGCACCGATAAACTCATCTTT
v_gene: TRDV1; j_gene: TRDJ1; abundance: .; d_gene: TRDD3; CDR3aa: CALGELGGVYWGYYVGGLIF; CDR3nt: TGTGCTCTTGGGGAACTAGGAGGAGTTTACTGGGGATACTATGTTGGTGGACTCATCTTT
v_gene: TRDV1; j_gene: TRDJ1; abundance: few; d_gene: TRDD2; CDR3aa: CALGERGPLFLRGHSVPIKLIF; CDR3nt: TGTGCTCTTGGGGAACGGGGACCCCTCTTCCTACGGGGACACAGTGTTCCGATAAAACTCATCTTT
v_gene: TRDV1; j_gene: TRDJ1; abundance: few; d_gene: TRDD3; CDR3aa: CALGEPSRLQVLGDTSDKLIF; CDR3nt: TGTGCTCTTGGGGAACCCTCTCGCCTCCAGGTACTGGGGGATACATCCGATAAACTCATCTTT
v_gene: TRDV1; j_gene: TRDJ1; abundance: few; d_gene: .; CDR3aa: CALGEHSYRGIEVTDKLIF; CDR3nt: TGTGCTCTTGGGGAACATTCCTACAGGGGGATAGAAGTAACCGATAAACTCATCTTT
v_gene: TRDV1; j_gene: TRDJ1; abundance: .; d_gene: .; CDR3aa: CALGEPPARRTDKLIF; CDR3nt: TGTGCTCTTGGGGAACCTCCCGCTCGACGCACCGATAAACTCATCTTT
v_gene: TRDV1; j_gene: TRDJ1; abundance: .; d_gene: TRDD3; CDR3aa: CALGELGRGGYHTDKLIF; CDR3nt: TGTGCTCTTGGGGAACTTGGTCGGGGGGGATACCACACCGATAAACTCATCTTT
v_gene: TRDV1; j_gene: TRDJ1; abundance: few; d_gene: TRDD3; CDR3aa: CALGELVAYWGIKEDTDKLIF; CDR3nt: TGTGCTCTTGGGGAACTGGTGGCTTACTGGGGGATCAAGGAGGACACCGATAAACTCATCTTT
v_gene: TRDV1; j_gene: TRDJ1; abundance: few; d_gene: .; CDR3aa: CALGPGGSLAYKLIF; CDR3nt: TGTGCTCTTGGGCCCGGTGGTTCCCTCGCCTATAAACTCATCTTT
v_gene: TRDV1; j_gene: TRDJ1; abundance: .; d_gene: TRDD3; CDR3aa: CALGENPGRSDTRGDKLIF; CDR3nt: TGTGCTCTTGGGGAAAATCCGGGACGATCGGATACGCGAGGGGATAAACTCATCTTT
v_gene: TRDV1; j_gene: TRDJ1; abundance: few; d_gene: .; CDR3aa: CALGTQSLTVDTDKLIF; CDR3nt: TGTGCTCTTGGGACACAAAGCCTTACAGTGGACACCGATAAACTCATCTTT
v_gene: TRDV1; j_gene: TRDJ1; abundance: .; d_gene: TRDD3; CDR3aa: CALGEIGTGGYASTDKLIF; CDR3nt: TGTGCTCTTGGGGAAATAGGGACTGGGGGATACGCGTCAACCGATAAACTCATCTTT
v_gene: TRDV1; j_gene: TRDJ1; abundance: few; d_gene: TRDD2; CDR3aa: CALGELPAAFLLYGGQRTDKLIF; CDR3nt: TGTGCTCTTGGGGAACTACCCGCAGCCTTCCTACTATATGGGGGCCAAAGGACCGATAAACTCATCTTT
v_gene: TRDV1; j_gene: TRDJ1; abundance: few; d_gene: TRDD3; CDR3aa: CALGRRPLGDRAYKLIF; CDR3nt: TGTGCTCTTGGGCGCCGCCCTCTGGGGGATAGGGCCTATAAACTCATCTTT
v_gene: TRDV1; j_gene: TRDJ1; abundance: .; d_gene: TRDD3; CDR3aa: CALGESGGDTYKTDKLIF; CDR3nt: TGTGCTCTTGGGGAATCCGGGGGGGATACGTATAAGACCGATAAACTCATCTTT
v_gene: TRDV1; j_gene: TRDJ1; abundance: .; d_gene: TRDD3; CDR3aa: CALGVSASCCSGGQQYTDKLIF; CDR3nt: TGTGCTCTTGGGGTATCCGCTTCCTGCTGTTCTGGGGGACAACAGTACACCGATAAACTCATCTTT
v_gene: TRDV1; j_gene: TRDJ1; abundance: .; d_gene: TRDD3; CDR3aa: CALGRFPFEYWGIPKLIF; CDR3nt: TGTGCTCTTGGGAGATTCCCCTTTGAATACTGGGGGATACCGAAACTCATCTTT
v_gene: TRDV1; j_gene: TRDJ1; abundance: .; d_gene: .; CDR3aa: CALGELFLRPGHSAPYTDKLIF; CDR3nt: TGTGCTCTTGGGGAACTATTCCTTCGCCCGGGACACTCCGCACCTTACACCGATAAACTCATCTTT
v_gene: TRDV1; j_gene: TRDJ1; abundance: .; d_gene: TRDD3; CDR3aa: CALGDRRPSPPLGVTDKLIF; CDR3nt: TGTGCTCTTGGGGACCGGCGGCCTTCCCCTCCACTGGGGGTTACCGATAAACTCATCTTT
v_gene: TRDV3; j_gene: TRDJ1; abundance: few; d_gene: .; CDR3aa: CALESGMGAFTDKLIF; CDR3nt: TGTGCTCTCGAATCCGGAATGGGGGCCTTCACCGATAAACTCATCTTT
v_gene: TRDV1; j_gene: TRDJ1; abundance: few; d_gene: .; CDR3aa: CALGEIRLRWGGSYTDKLIF; CDR3nt: TGTGCTCTTGGGGAAATACGACTACGATGGGGGGGGTCGTACACCGATAAACTCATCTTT
v_gene: TRDV1; j_gene: TRDJ1; abundance: few; d_gene: .; CDR3aa: CALGELLSRGTNTDKLIF; CDR3nt: TGTGCTCTTGGGGAACTTCTCTCTCGGGGGACCAACACCGATAAACTCATCTTT
v_gene: TRDV1; j_gene: TRDJ1; abundance: few; d_gene: TRDD3; CDR3aa: CALGEGVLVPTITGGYRPYTDKLIF; CDR3nt: TGTGCTCTTGGGGAAGGGGTCTTGGTTCCCACAATTACTGGGGGCTACCGCCCTTACACCGATAAACTCATCTTT
v_gene: TRDV1; j_gene: TRDJ1; abundance: .; d_gene: TRDD3; CDR3aa: CALGTRGYTTLGDTTAPRQLIF; CDR3nt: TGTGCTCTTGGGACCCGGGGCTACACGACACTGGGGGATACAACCGCACCTAGGCAGCTCATCTTT
v_gene: TRDV1; j_gene: TRDJ1; abundance: few; d_gene: .; CDR3aa: CALGELDPFPNWRSTDKLIF; CDR3nt: TGTGCTCTTGGGGAACTAGACCCTTTTCCTAATTGGCGATCCACCGATAAACTCATCTTT
v_gene: TRDV1; j_gene: TRDJ1; abundance: few; d_gene: TRDD3; CDR3aa: CALGGQPPGGYAGWEKLIF; CDR3nt: TGTGCTCTTGGGGGACAACCCCCCGGGGGATATGCGGGCTGGGAGAAACTCATCTTT
v_gene: TRDV1; j_gene: TRDJ1; abundance: .; d_gene: TRDD2; CDR3aa: CALGEPNNSYDRGTPTDKLIF; CDR3nt: TGTGCTCTTGGGGAGCCCAATAATTCCTACGACCGGGGAACCCCCACCGATAAACTCATCTTT
v_gene: TRDV1; j_gene: TRDJ1; abundance: .; d_gene: .; CDR3aa: CALGERSPKTFLAYTDKLIF; CDR3nt: TGTGCTCTTGGGGAACGTTCCCCTAAAACTTTCCTCGCGTACACCGATAAACTCATCTTT
v_gene: TRDV1; j_gene: TRDJ1; abundance: .; d_gene: .; CDR3aa: CALGEGGPYSQDWSQIGDKLIF; CDR3nt: TGTGCTCTTGGGGAAGGCGGCCCCTACTCCCAAGACTGGTCACAGATAGGCGATAAACTCATCTTT